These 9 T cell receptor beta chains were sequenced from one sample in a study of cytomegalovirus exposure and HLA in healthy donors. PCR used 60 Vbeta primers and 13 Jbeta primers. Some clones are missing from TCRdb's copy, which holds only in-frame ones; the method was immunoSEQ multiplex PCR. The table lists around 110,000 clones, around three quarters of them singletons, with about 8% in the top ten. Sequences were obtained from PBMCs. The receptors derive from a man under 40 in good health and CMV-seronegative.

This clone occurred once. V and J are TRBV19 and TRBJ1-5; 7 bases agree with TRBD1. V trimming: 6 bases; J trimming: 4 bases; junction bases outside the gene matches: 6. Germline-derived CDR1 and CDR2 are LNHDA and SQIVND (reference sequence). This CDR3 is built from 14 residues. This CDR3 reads CASRRDSRNQPQHF. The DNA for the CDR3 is TGTGCCAGTAGAAGGGACAGCCGAAATCAGCCCCAGCATTTT.

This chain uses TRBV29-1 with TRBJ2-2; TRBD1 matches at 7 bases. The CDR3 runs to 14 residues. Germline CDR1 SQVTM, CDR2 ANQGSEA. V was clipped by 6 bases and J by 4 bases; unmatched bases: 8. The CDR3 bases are TGCAGCGTAGAGGGGGCTGCGGTCACCGGGGAGCTGTTTTTT. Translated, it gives CSVEGAAVTGELFF.

Here the CDR3 reads CASSMTGNEQFF. CDR3 nucleotides: TGTGCCAGCAGTATGACAGGGAATGAGCAGTTCTTC. J is TRBJ2-1 and V is TRBV27, with 7 bases that match TRBD1. From germline, CDR1 is MNHEY and CDR2 SMNVEV (reference sequence). The CDR3 has 12 amino acids. V trimming: 5 bases; J trimming: 7 bases; junction bases outside the gene matches: 2.

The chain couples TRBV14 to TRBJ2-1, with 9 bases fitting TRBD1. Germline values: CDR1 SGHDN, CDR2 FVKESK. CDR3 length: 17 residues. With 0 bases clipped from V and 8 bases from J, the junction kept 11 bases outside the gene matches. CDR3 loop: CASSQDSYRGRKDEQFF. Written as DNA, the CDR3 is TGTGCCAGCAGCCAAGATTCGTACAGGGGGCGAAAAGATGAGCAGTTCTTC.

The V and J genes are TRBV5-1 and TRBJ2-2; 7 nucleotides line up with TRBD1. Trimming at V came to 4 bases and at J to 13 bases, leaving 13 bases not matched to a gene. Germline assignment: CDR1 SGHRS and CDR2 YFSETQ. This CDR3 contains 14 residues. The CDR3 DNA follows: TGCGCCAGCAGCCTAGTAGGGACAGAAGGGTGGCTGTTTTTT. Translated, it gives CASSLVGTEGWLFF.

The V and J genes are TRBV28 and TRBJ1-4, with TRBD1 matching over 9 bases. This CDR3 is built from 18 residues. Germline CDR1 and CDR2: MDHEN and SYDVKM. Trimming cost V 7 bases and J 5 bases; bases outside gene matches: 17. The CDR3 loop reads CASKPGQGLMGGNEKLFF. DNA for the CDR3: TGTGCCAGCAAACCGGGACAGGGATTGATGGGGGGAAATGAAAAACTGTTTTTT.

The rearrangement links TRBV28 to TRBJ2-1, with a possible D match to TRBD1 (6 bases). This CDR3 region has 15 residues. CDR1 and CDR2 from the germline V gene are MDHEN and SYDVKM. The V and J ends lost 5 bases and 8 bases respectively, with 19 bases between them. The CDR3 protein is CASSREPQGSHEQFF. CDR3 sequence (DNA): TGTGCCAGCAGTCGGGAACCACAGGGTTCCCATGAGCAGTTCTTC.

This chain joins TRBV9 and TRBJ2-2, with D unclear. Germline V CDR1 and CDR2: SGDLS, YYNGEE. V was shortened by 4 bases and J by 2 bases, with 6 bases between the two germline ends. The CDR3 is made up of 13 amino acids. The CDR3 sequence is CASSHSNTGELFF. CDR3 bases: TGTGCCAGCAGCCACAGTAACACCGGGGAGCTGTTTTTT.

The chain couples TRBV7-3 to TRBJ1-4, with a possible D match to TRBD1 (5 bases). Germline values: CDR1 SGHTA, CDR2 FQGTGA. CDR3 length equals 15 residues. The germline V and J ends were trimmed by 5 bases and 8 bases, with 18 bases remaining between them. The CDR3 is CASSAHRPLGEKLFF. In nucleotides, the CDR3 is TGTGCCAGCAGCGCTCACAGGCCCCTCGGGGAAAAACTGTTTTTT.